Below, 19 T cell receptor beta chains from the same sample are listed, as sequenced in a study of blood T cell repertoires in COVID-19. The repertoire was sequenced with immunoSEQ multiplex PCR; TCRdb's copy has only in-frame clones and lacks some. The sample records 55,000 or so clones, roughly 80% being singletons. The specimen was peripheral blood. Receptors were obtained from a man aged 55 to 70 with acute or convalescent COVID-19.

The gene calls are TRBV28 and TRBJ1-2; TRBD1 might be the D (6 bases). The CDR3 contains 13 residues. Germline V gene sequence: CDR1 MDHEN, CDR2 SYDVKM. Deletions cut 2 bases from V and 4 bases from J, with 8 bases between. The CDR3 here is CASSLAGVYGYTF. The DNA of the CDR3 is TGTGCCAGCAGTTTAGCAGGGGTCTATGGCTACACCTTC.

There are a few counts of this clone. The chain has TRBV18 and TRBJ1-6; 7 bases fit TRBD1. Trimming cost V 5 bases and J 8 bases; bases outside gene matches: 6. The germline gives CDR1 KGHSH, CDR2 LQKENI. The CDR3 has 14 residues. CDR3 sequence reads: CASSEQGPDSPLHF. CDR3 DNA sequence: TGTGCCAGCTCAGAACAGGGGCCCGATTCACCCCTCCACTTT.

This clone was seen once. The chain uses TRBV5-1 and TRBJ1-2; tentative D call: TRBD1 (6 bases). There are 13 residues in the CDR3. Germline-derived CDR1 and CDR2 are SGHRS and YFSETQ. V shed 0 bases and J shed 7 bases, with 10 bases lying between them. CDR3 DNA: TGCGCCAGCAGCTTGGGGCAAGGGGGTGGCTACACCTTC. It is translated as CASSLGQGGGYTF.

The chain is built from TRBV6-5 and TRBJ1-1; possibly TRBD1 for D (5 bases). Trimming left V 10 bases short and J 0 bases short, with 12 bases between. The CDR3 spans 13 residues. Germline values: CDR1 MNHEY, CDR2 SVGAGI. Written as DNA, the CDR3 is TGTGCCACCGGGGGTACCCTGAACACTGAAGCTTTCTTT. It translates to CATGGTLNTEAFF.

CDR3 sequence: CASSLRGQGAYGYTF. Here the CDR3 DNA reads TGTGCCAGCAGTCTCCGGGGACAGGGGGCCTATGGCTACACCTTC. The chain uses TRBV2 and TRBJ1-2, with 12 bases fitting TRBD1. CDR1 and CDR2 (germline): SNHLY, FYNNEI. With V trimmed by 5 bases and J by 4 bases, 5 bases remained unmatched. The CDR3 has 15 amino acids.

The chain is built from TRBV4-2 and TRBJ2-3; 11 nucleotides line up with TRBD2. This CDR3 has 15 amino acids. The trim removed 4 bases at V and 6 bases at J, leaving 6 bases unmatched. Germline values: CDR1 LGHNA, CDR2 YNFKEQ. CDR3 DNA sequence: TGTGCCAGCAGCCCGGTAGCGGGGGGGCCTGATACGCAGTATTTT. It specifies CASSPVAGGPDTQYF.

The chain carries TRBV28 and TRBJ2-7; TRBD2 agrees at 8 bases. The trim removed 6 bases at V and 2 bases at J, leaving 3 bases unmatched. CDR3 length: 13 residues. CDR1 is MDHEN, CDR2 SYDVKM, per germline. CDR3 DNA: TGTGCCAGCAGCGCGGGGGGCCCCTACGAGCAGTACTTC. It translates to CASSAGGPYEQYF.

In its sample, this clone was seen once. CDR3 region: CASSFAQGQGANYGYTF. For the CDR3, the DNA is TGCGCCAGCAGCTTCGCCCAGGGACAGGGGGCGAACTATGGCTACACCTTC. The rearrangement uses TRBV5-1 and TRBJ1-2, with 12 bases that match TRBD1. From germline, CDR1 is SGHRS and CDR2 YFSETQ. The CDR3 extends over 17 amino acids. V was clipped by 2 bases and J by 2 bases; unmatched bases: 7.

This CDR3 reads CAISVAGGLEAFF. The CDR3, as DNA: TGTGCCATCTCGGTAGCAGGGGGCCTTGAAGCTTTCTTT. The gene calls are TRBV6-5 and TRBJ1-1; 8 bases match TRBD1. CDR3 length: 13 amino acids. Trimming cost V 10 bases and J 7 bases; bases outside gene matches: 11. Germline V gene sequence: CDR1 MNHEY, CDR2 SVGAGI.

The chain joins TRBV4-2 to TRBJ2-1, with 9 nucleotides matching TRBD2. V shed 0 bases and J 9 bases; nucleotides not matched to a gene: 15. CDR1 LGHNA and CDR2 YNFKEQ come from the germline V gene. This CDR3 region has 18 residues. In DNA, the CDR3 is TGTGCCAGCAGCCAAGAAAATGTAGGGCTAGCGGGGAGGGGTGAGCAGTTCTTC. This sequence encodes CASSQENVGLAGRGEQFF.

This chain uses TRBV11-2 with TRBJ2-1; 10 bases are a match to TRBD2. Per the germline V gene, CDR1 is SGHAT and CDR2 is FQNNGV. J lost 4 bases, V lost 5 bases, and 5 bases had no gene match. The CDR3 totals 15 residues. CDR3 protein: CASSRSGGSYNEQFF. The CDR3 DNA follows: TGTGCCAGCAGCCGTAGCGGGGGGTCTTACAATGAGCAGTTCTTC.

The rearrangement links TRBV29-1 to TRBJ1-2; no definite D call. Germline V CDR1 and CDR2: SQVTM, ANQGSEA. The CDR3 spans 11 residues. With 4 bases removed from V and 4 bases from J, the gap between germline ends came to 7 bases. CDR3 loop: CSVVVSYGYTF. CDR3 nucleotide sequence: TGCAGCGTTGTCGTCAGCTATGGCTACACCTTC.

Only a few counts were recorded for this clone. V usage is TRBV27 and J usage is TRBJ1-1; D remains ambiguous. Germline values: CDR1 MNHEY, CDR2 SMNVEV (reference sequence). V gave up 4 bases and J gave up 11 bases, with 20 bases separating them. CDR3 length: 14 residues. CDR3 residues: CASSSLEAQSCAFF. Written as DNA, the CDR3 is TGTGCCAGCAGTTCACTCGAGGCTCAGAGTTGTGCTTTCTTT.

The chain carries TRBV7-2 and TRBJ1-2; unclear D gene. Trimming cost V 2 bases and J 1 base, with 14 bases left between them. The CDR3 is 16 residues long. CDR1 SGHTA and CDR2 FQGNSA come from the germline V gene. The CDR3 sequence: CASSLSAGPSNYGYTF. The DNA of the CDR3 is TGTGCCAGCAGCTTATCCGCGGGCCCAAGTAACTATGGCTACACCTTC.

V is TRBV6-5 and J is TRBJ2-1; unclear D gene. With 2 bases removed from V and 7 bases from J, the gap between germline ends came to 12 bases. Germline V gives CDR1 MNHEY, CDR2 SVGAGI. This CDR3 has 14 residues. CDR3 in DNA: TGTGCCAGCAGTTACGGAAGAGGTAGTAATGAGCAGTTCTTC. This translates into CASSYGRGSNEQFF.

This rearrangement joins TRBV15 to TRBJ1-2; D perhaps matches TRBD1 (6 bases). The germline V gene has CDR1 LNHNV and CDR2 YYDKDF (reference sequence). This CDR3 comprises 14 residues. Deletions cut 0 bases from V and 4 bases from J, with 9 bases between. For the CDR3, the DNA is TGTGCCACCAGCAGAGAGGGGGGGGCCTATGGCTACACCTTC. Protein product: CATSREGGAYGYTF. The variable domain in full, with the rest retrieved from reference TRBV15 and TRBJ1-2, is DAMVIQNPRYQVTQFGKPVTLSCSQTLNHNVMYWYQQKSSQAPKLLFHYYDKDFNNEADTPDNFQSRRPNTSFCFLDIRSPGLGDTAMYLCATSREGGAYGYTFGSGTRLTVV.

The chain has TRBV19 and TRBJ1-5; D uncertain. V lost 9 bases and J 3 bases, leaving 21 bases between the germline ends. Germline V gene lookup returns CDR1 LNHDA and CDR2 SQIVND (reference sequence). The CDR3 totals 16 residues. CDR3 nucleotide sequence: TGTGCCAGCCGATCAAATTACGGCGGGTTCAATCAGCCCCAGCATTTT. Protein: CASRSNYGGFNQPQHF.

The V and J genes are TRBV11-2 and TRBJ1-6, with 8 bases matching TRBD1. This CDR3 region has 16 residues. The junction had 11 bases not matched to a gene; V was cut back by 5 bases and J by 8 bases. CDR1 and CDR2 from the germline V gene are SGHAT and FQNNGV. This CDR3 is CASSPRTGRIDSPLHF. DNA for the CDR3: TGTGCCAGCAGCCCGCGGACAGGGCGTATTGATTCACCCCTCCACTTT.

The genes are TRBV10-3 and TRBJ1-2; D is possibly TRBD1 (5 bases). The CDR3 covers 14 residues. The V gene lost 7 bases and the J gene lost 3 bases, with 15 bases spanning the gap. Germline V CDR1 and CDR2: ENHRY, SYGVKD. CDR3 DNA: TGTGCCATCACCCCGACGGGGGGGGACTATGGCTACACCTTC. Amino acid sequence: CAITPTGGDYGYTF.